A single sample gave rise to the 17 T cell receptor beta chains below, sequenced in a study of metastatic and nonmetastatic thyroid tumors. TCRdb redid the clone calls on the PCR reads using MiXCR. In the table there are tens of thousands of clones, 33% of which are singletons. There were no patients who had received any treatment before thyroid surgery. The sample consisted of tumor tissue. These receptors all stem from a female donor with papillary thyroid cancer or a benign thyroid nodule (not recorded which). Some clones in this sample may be carry-over from other donors' samples.

DNA for the CDR3: TGTGCTTCCGGCCGGAGCCTGGCGGATGGCTACACCTTC. Protein product: CASGRSLADGYTF. The V call is TRBV2, the J call TRBJ1-2; D uncertain. Per the germline V gene, CDR1 is SNHLY and CDR2 is FYNNEI. The CDR3 runs 13 residues. The variable domain in full, with the rest retrieved from reference TRBV2 and TRBJ1-2, is EPEVTQTPSHQVTQMGQEVILRCVPISNHLYFYWYRQILGQKVEFLVSFYNNEISEKSEIFDDQFSVERPDGSNFTLKIRSTKLEDSAMYFCASGRSLADGYTFGSGTRLTVV.

This clone has only a few counts. The genes are TRBV2 and TRBJ2-1, with D uncertain. Trimming cost V 6 bases and J 5 bases, with 20 bases left between them. The CDR3 is 16 residues long. Germline CDR1 is SNHLY and CDR2 is FYNNEI. In DNA form, the CDR3 reads TGTGCCAGCAGGGGCCGGACGGCGGATATAAACAATGAGCAGTTCTTC. This gives the protein CASRGRTADINNEQFF.

This chain joins TRBV5-1 and TRBJ2-3, with 8 bases aligning to TRBD2. Germline loops: CDR1 SGHRS, CDR2 YFSETQ. Trimming removed 0 bases from V and 3 bases from J; junction bases left unmatched: 6. The length of the CDR3 is 16 residues. This CDR3 reads CASSLGTSGETDTQYF. The CDR3 DNA follows: TGCGCCAGCAGCTTGGGCACTAGCGGCGAAACAGATACGCAGTATTTT.

This chain links TRBV20-1 with TRBJ2-6, with 10 bases fitting TRBD2. Germline V CDR1 and CDR2: DFQATT, SNEGSKA (reference sequence). The length of the CDR3 is 18 residues. Trimming at V came to 3 bases and at J to 0 bases, leaving 8 bases not matched to a gene. The CDR3 loop is CSASSLAGEPSGANVLTF. CDR3 nucleotides: TGCAGTGCTAGCAGTCTAGCGGGAGAACCCTCTGGGGCCAACGTCCTGACTTTC.

The V gene is TRBV19, the J gene TRBJ2-3; TRBD2 is a possible D gene (6 bases). Germline V lookup: CDR1 LNHDA, CDR2 SQIVND (reference sequence). Between the trimmed V and J ends, which lost 6 bases and 4 bases, there was a span of 20 bases. The CDR3 has 16 residues. The CDR3 loop reads CASSEGLASVSDTQYF. In nucleotides, the CDR3 is TGTGCCAGTAGCGAGGGACTGGCGTCAGTTTCAGATACGCAGTATTTT. Full variable domain (remainder filled in from reference TRBV19 and TRBJ2-3): DGGITQSPKYLFRKEGQNVTLSCEQNLNHDAMYWYRQDPGQGLRLIYYSQIVNDFQKGDIAEGYSVSREKKESFPLTVTSAQKNPTAFYLCASSEGLASVSDTQYFGPGTRLTVL.

This chain links TRBV20-1 with TRBJ2-1, with 11 bases fitting TRBD2. Germline trimming cut 0 bases from V and 8 bases from J; bases unmatched to any gene: 18. The V gene's germline CDR1 is DFQATT and CDR2 SNEGSKA (reference sequence). CDR3 length: 19 residues. The CDR3 nucleotides read TGCAGTGCTAGAGATTCGCAGGGGGCTACTAGCGGGAGTTCGCATGAGCAGTTCTTC. Residues: CSARDSQGATSGSSHEQFF.

In this sample, this clone turned up a few times. This chain links TRBV6-1 with TRBJ2-6; D possibly matches TRBD1 or TRBD2 (5 bases each). Trimming took 5 bases from V and 0 from J, leaving 14 bases between them. The CDR3 loop spans 17 amino acids. Germline V gene lookup returns CDR1 MNHNS and CDR2 SASEGT. The CDR3 DNA reads as TGTGCCAGCAGTAATCCCGGGACCCCCTCTGGGGCCAACGTCCTGACTTTC. It is translated as CASSNPGTPSGANVLTF.

The rearrangement links TRBV6-2 or TRBV6-3 to TRBJ2-1; 10 bases are a match to TRBD1. Germline CDR1 MNHEY, CDR2 SVGEGT. CDR3 length: 16 amino acids. V lost 4 bases, J lost 8 bases, and 11 bases stayed unmatched. DNA for the CDR3: TGTGCCAGCAGTTCTCCCGGGACAGGGGTAGGGGATGAGCAGTTCTTC. Translating it yields CASSSPGTGVGDEQFF.

This chain links TRBV6-1 with TRBJ1-6; D is uncertain. The V end was cut by 7 bases, the J end by 7 bases, with 14 bases between. The CDR3 has 14 amino acids. The germline V gene has CDR1 MNHNS and CDR2 SASEGT. DNA for the CDR3: TGTGCCAGCACCGGGGAGGGAAAGAATTCACCCCTCCACTTT. Translated: CASTGEGKNSPLHF.

The chain joins TRBV27 to TRBJ1-6; a possible D gene is TRBD1 (6 bases). V dropped 3 bases and J dropped 10 bases, with 13 bases sitting between them. This CDR3 has 14 residues. CDR1 and CDR2 from the germline V gene are MNHEY and SMNVEV (reference sequence). The chain's CDR3 is CASSFTDSRSPLHF. The CDR3 region has the DNA TGTGCCAGCAGTTTTACGGACAGTCGGTCACCCCTCCACTTT.

V gene TRBV6-1 combines with J gene TRBJ1-2; D is unresolved. Germline CDR1 MNHNS, CDR2 SASEGT. Trimming shortened V by 8 bases and J by 4 bases, and 17 bases separated the two germline ends. The CDR3 is made up of 14 amino acids. CDR3 sequence: CASLSDTFRYGYTF. The CDR3 nucleotides are TGTGCCAGCCTTTCAGACACATTCCGCTATGGCTACACCTTC.

This chain joins TRBV7-2 and TRBJ2-5; D not resolved. V was clipped by 3 bases and J by 5 bases, with 25 bases between them. The CDR3 contains 18 residues. The germline V gene has CDR1 SGHTA and CDR2 FQGNSA. CDR3: CASSLRYRTATLEETQYF. Written as DNA, the CDR3 is TGTGCCAGCAGCTTGCGGTATCGGACGGCAACCCTAGAGGAGACCCAGTACTTC.

The genes are TRBV10-2 and TRBJ2-7; D is undetermined. V lost 3 bases, J lost 5 bases, and 11 bases lay in between. This CDR3 is 13 amino acids long. The germline V gene encodes CDR1 WSHSY and CDR2 SAAADI. The CDR3 DNA reads as TGCGCCAGCAGTGATCACCAAACCCACGAGCAGTACTTC. Residues: CASSDHQTHEQYF.

The sample holds one count of this clone. V is TRBV6-5 and J is TRBJ2-4; D may be TRBD2 (5 bases). CDR3 length equals 15 residues. From germline, CDR1 is MNHEY and CDR2 SVGAGI. V dropped 4 bases and J dropped 0 bases, with 10 bases sitting between them. For the CDR3, the DNA is TGTGCCAGCAGTTTAAAGGGAGTAGCCAAAAACATTCAGTACTTC. Translation gives CASSLKGVAKNIQYF.

This clone was observed a few times. The chain is built from TRBV27 and TRBJ2-2; D unresolved. The CDR3 is 13 amino acids. Trimming took off 6 bases at V and 6 bases at J, with 11 bases between the two ends. Germline CDR1 MNHEY, CDR2 SMNVEV (reference sequence). The CDR3 sequence is CASSSLRAGELFF. Here the CDR3 DNA reads TGTGCCAGCAGCTCCCTCCGGGCCGGGGAGCTGTTTTTT.

CDR3 DNA: TGTGCCAGCAGTGGTCGGGGGATTTTCAGCAATGAGCAGTTCTTC. Residues: CASSGRGIFSNEQFF. The genes are TRBV11-1 and TRBJ2-1; possibly TRBD2 for D (6 bases). The CDR3 loop spans 15 amino acids. Trimming pared 6 bases from V and 6 bases from J, leaving 18 bases between. Germline CDR1 is SGHAT and CDR2 is FQDESV (reference sequence).

V gene TRBV6-1 combines with J gene TRBJ1-1, with D perhaps TRBD1 (5 bases). The V end lost 8 bases, the J end lost 7 bases, and 11 bases lay between the germline ends. This CDR3 is built from 11 residues. Looked up from germline, CDR1 is MNHNS and CDR2 is SASEGT. CDR3 nucleotides: TGTGCCAGCCCCGGGGGGATTGAAGCTTTCTTT. Translating it yields CASPGGIEAFF.